This entry lists 32 T cell receptor beta chains sequenced from one sample in a study of cytomegalovirus exposure and HLA in healthy donors. The primer mix had 60 Vbeta and 13 Jbeta primers. Here immunoSEQ multiplex PCR was the method, and the copy in TCRdb shows in-frame clones only, minus some. In all, the sample yields 150,000 to 200,000 clones. The specimen was PBMCs. These receptors originate from a woman between 18 and 29 years old in good health and CMV-seropositive.

The V gene is TRBV6-5, the J gene TRBJ1-6; D remains unclear. The CDR3 consists of 12 residues. Trimming stripped 6 bases from V and 5 bases from J, with 5 bases between. The germline CDR1 and CDR2 sequences are MNHEY and SVGAGI. CDR3 protein: CASRQNNSPLHF. For the CDR3, the DNA is TGTGCCAGCAGACAGAATAATTCACCCCTCCACTTT.

CDR3 DNA: TGCGCCAGCAGCTTCGACAGAGCCTATAATTCACCCCTCCACTTT. This sequence encodes CASSFDRAYNSPLHF. This chain joins TRBV5-1 and TRBJ1-6; tentatively, D is TRBD1 (5 bases). V lost 2 bases to trimming and J lost 2 bases, with 8 bases between them. Germline assignment: CDR1 SGHRS and CDR2 YFSETQ. The CDR3 consists of 15 residues.

This sequence joins TRBV30 and TRBJ2-5; the match to TRBD2 covers 10 bases. Germline V gene data show CDR1 as GTSNPN and CDR2 as SVGIG (reference sequence). The J segment lost 5 bases and the V segment lost 5 bases, leaving 17 bases of the junction unmatched. The CDR3 loop spans 17 amino acids. DNA of the CDR3: TGTGCCTGGGGGAGGGCTAGCGGGGGCGTGGGCCAGGAGACCCAGTACTTC. This encodes CAWGRASGGVGQETQYF. The variable domain in full, completed from reference TRBV30 and TRBJ2-5, reads SQTIHQWPATLVQPVGSPLSLECTVEGTSNPNLYWYRQAAGRGLQLLFYSVGIGQISSEVPQNLSASRPQDRQFILSSKKLLLSDSGFYLCAWGRASGGVGQETQYFGPGTRLLVL.

CDR3 DNA sequence: TGTGCCAGCAGTACATCAATACAGGGTTACGGTGGCTACACCTTC. This sequence encodes CASSTSIQGYGGYTF. The genes are TRBV6-5 and TRBJ1-2; D possibly corresponds to TRBD1 (6 bases). The CDR3 has 15 amino acids. Trimming removed 5 bases at V and 7 bases at J, with 20 bases between. Germline values: CDR1 MNHEY, CDR2 SVGAGI.

The gene calls are TRBV29-1 and TRBJ2-5; D may be TRBD2 (6 bases). Trimming removed 1 base at V and 5 bases at J, with 11 bases between. Germline CDR1 SQVTM, CDR2 ANQGSEA. The CDR3 consists of 13 residues. The CDR3: CSVEGGVWETQYF. DNA of the CDR3: TGCAGCGTTGAAGGGGGGGTTTGGGAGACCCAGTACTTC.

The chain recombines TRBV4-1 with TRBJ2-1, with TRBD2 matching 8 bases. The germline CDR1 and CDR2 sequences are MGHRA and YSYEKL. This CDR3 is 16 amino acids long. The trim removed 0 bases at V and 7 bases at J, leaving 8 bases unmatched. The CDR3 loop is CASSQERLAGRNEQFF. The CDR3, as DNA: TGCGCCAGCAGCCAAGAGCGTCTAGCGGGTAGAAATGAGCAGTTCTTC.

This chain uses TRBV6-1 with TRBJ1-2; TRBD1 might be the D (6 bases). Germline V lookup: CDR1 MNHNS, CDR2 SASEGT. The CDR3 is made up of 14 amino acids. Trimming cost V 0 bases and J 7 bases, with 12 bases left between them. In nucleotides, the CDR3 is TGTGCCAGCAGTGAAGCTCGAACAGGGTTTGGCTACACCTTC. Protein sequence: CASSEARTGFGYTF.

The chain is built from TRBV2 and TRBJ2-5; D perhaps matches TRBD2 (6 bases). CDR3 length: 17 residues. Germline CDR1 is SNHLY and CDR2 is FYNNEI. V lost 5 bases, J lost 2 bases, and 21 bases lay in between. CDR3 in DNA: TGTGCCAGCAGTCGGGTGGGGGGAAACTTGAATCAAGAGACCCAGTACTTC. As protein: CASSRVGGNLNQETQYF.

The gene calls are TRBV15 and TRBJ1-2; D gene unclear. V gave up 0 bases and J gave up 4 bases, with 6 bases separating them. The CDR3 has 13 amino acids. Germline-derived CDR1 and CDR2 are LNHNV and YYDKDF (reference sequence). Written as DNA, the CDR3 is TGTGCCACCAGCAGAGAGCGGTTCTATGGCTACACCTTC. As protein: CATSRERFYGYTF.

V gene TRBV6-5 combines with J gene TRBJ2-5, with D maybe TRBD2 (6 bases). With 6 bases removed from V and 3 bases from J, the gap between germline ends came to 17 bases. Germline V lookup: CDR1 MNHEY, CDR2 SVGAGI. The CDR3 totals 15 residues. The CDR3 loop reads CASRTPGGREETQYF. CDR3 DNA sequence: TGTGCCAGCAGGACCCCAGGAGGGCGGGAAGAGACCCAGTACTTC.

V usage is TRBV29-1 and J usage is TRBJ2-4; 10 nucleotides line up with TRBD1. Germline trimming cut 6 bases from V and 10 bases from J; bases unmatched to any gene: 6. The length of the CDR3 is 12 residues. The germline gives CDR1 SQVTM, CDR2 ANQGSEA. CDR3 in amino acids: CSVMTGGEIQYF. Written as DNA, the CDR3 is TGCAGCGTGATGACAGGGGGCGAGATTCAGTACTTC.

The chain employs TRBV9 and TRBJ1-2; 10 nucleotides agree with TRBD1. Looked up from germline, CDR1 is SGDLS and CDR2 is YYNGEE. This CDR3 region has 14 residues. Germline trimming cut 0 bases from V and 8 bases from J; bases unmatched to any gene: 4. CDR3 DNA sequence: TGTGCCAGCAGCGTAGGACAGGGGGCTTACGGCTACACCTTC. It yields the protein CASSVGQGAYGYTF. Supplemented by reference TRBV9 and TRBJ1-2, the full variable domain reads DSGVTQTPKHLITATGQRVTLRCSPRSGDLSVYWYQQSLDQGLQFLIQYYNGEERAKGNILERFSAQQFPDLHSELNLSSLELGDSALYFCASSVGQGAYGYTFGSGTRLTVV.

In DNA form, the CDR3 reads TGCGCCAGCAGCTTGGGACTTGAAGCTTTCTTT. This encodes CASSLGLEAFF. The gene calls are TRBV4-1 and TRBJ1-1; D may be TRBD1 (5 bases). Germline-derived CDR1 and CDR2 are MGHRA and YSYEKL. The CDR3 is 11 amino acids. Trimming shortened V by 5 bases and J by 7 bases, and 8 bases separated the two germline ends.

The chain couples TRBV30 to TRBJ1-6; 9 bases match TRBD1. Germline CDR1 is GTSNPN and CDR2 is SVGIG (reference sequence). V was pared by 5 bases and J by 9 bases, with 5 bases of the junction left unmatched. The CDR3 is made up of 13 amino acids. This CDR3 is CAWGQGIGSPLHF. CDR3 nucleotide sequence: TGTGCCTGGGGACAGGGGATCGGTTCACCCCTCCACTTT.

The J gene is TRBJ2-2, the V gene TRBV7-8; possible D gene TRBD2, 5 bases. CDR3 length equals 15 residues. V was shortened by 2 bases and J by 1 base, with 8 bases between the two germline ends. Per the germline V gene, CDR1 is SGHVS and CDR2 is FQNEAQ. Here the CDR3 reads CASSLSSMNTGELFF. Here the CDR3 DNA reads TGTGCCAGCAGCTTATCTAGCATGAACACCGGGGAGCTGTTTTTT.

The rearrangement uses TRBV7-2 and TRBJ1-2, with D tentatively TRBD1 (5 bases). V lost 0 bases, J lost 0 bases, and 11 bases lay in between. The CDR3 covers 16 residues. CDR1 is SGHTA, CDR2 FQGNSA, per germline. CDR3 sequence: CASSLAHRIANYGYTF. Here the CDR3 DNA reads TGTGCCAGCAGCTTAGCGCACAGGATTGCTAACTATGGCTACACCTTC.

The chain combines TRBV28 with TRBJ1-1, with D uncertain. Germline assignment: CDR1 MDHEN and CDR2 SYDVKM. Trimming removed 3 bases at V and 0 bases at J, with 5 bases between. The CDR3 is 13 residues long. The CDR3 nucleotides read TGTGCCAGCAGTTTGAGGATGAACACTGAAGCTTTCTTT. Its protein product is CASSLRMNTEAFF.

The chain recombines TRBV6-4 with TRBJ2-1, with 9 bases matching TRBD2. From germline, CDR1 is MRHNA and CDR2 SNTAGT. The CDR3 sequence is 14 residues long. The V and J ends lost 3 bases and 6 bases, in that order; junction bases with no gene match: 3. CDR3 nucleotide sequence: TGTGCCAGCAGTGAGCTAGCGGGGTCCAATGAGCAGTTCTTC. It specifies CASSELAGSNEQFF.

The chain carries TRBV2 and TRBJ1-2, with D unclear. Germline CDR1 SNHLY, CDR2 FYNNEI. This CDR3 has 13 amino acids. Trimming took off 4 bases at V and 5 bases at J, with 11 bases between the two ends. Here the CDR3 reads CASSGAGPYGYTF. In nucleotides, the CDR3 is TGTGCCAGCAGTGGGGCGGGCCCGTATGGCTACACCTTC. The variable domain in full, completed from reference TRBV2 and TRBJ1-2, reads EPEVTQTPSHQVTQMGQEVILRCVPISNHLYFYWYRQILGQKVEFLVSFYNNEISEKSEIFDDQFSVERPDGSNFTLKIRSTKLEDSAMYFCASSGAGPYGYTFGSGTRLTVV.

In DNA, the CDR3 is TGTGCCAGCAGTGTTAGTTACAATGAGCAGTTCTTC. This translates into CASSVSYNEQFF. This sequence joins TRBV2 and TRBJ2-1; D gene uncertain. The length of the CDR3 is 12 residues. CDR1 is SNHLY, CDR2 FYNNEI, per germline. Trimming took off 4 bases at V and 4 bases at J, with 5 bases between the two ends.

This chain joins TRBV11-3 and TRBJ2-7; D gene ambiguous. Trimming took 0 bases from V and 3 from J, leaving 12 bases between them. Germline assignment: CDR1 SGHNT and CDR2 YENEEA. The CDR3 length is 15 residues. This chain's CDR3 is CASSLERQVIYEQYF. CDR3 DNA sequence: TGTGCCAGCAGCTTAGAAAGGCAGGTTATCTACGAGCAGTACTTC.

The rearrangement links TRBV10-1 to TRBJ1-2, with 8 bases that match TRBD1. The length of the CDR3 is 14 residues. With 5 bases clipped from V and 7 bases from J, the junction kept 9 bases outside the gene matches. CDR1 WNHNN and CDR2 SYGVQD come from the germline V gene (reference sequence). The CDR3 here is CASSNGQGTGGYTF. The CDR3 bases are TGCGCCAGCAGTAACGGACAGGGAACAGGTGGCTACACCTTC.

The V gene is TRBV5-1, the J gene TRBJ2-5; D is possibly TRBD2 (5 bases). There are 15 residues in the CDR3. Trimming left V 0 bases short and J 0 bases short, with 9 bases between. Germline V lookup: CDR1 SGHRS, CDR2 YFSETQ. The CDR3 DNA sequence: TGCGCCAGCAGCTTGGCCGGGGTATACCAAGAGACCCAGTACTTC. Translating it yields CASSLAGVYQETQYF. Full variable domain (outside the CDR3, taken from reference TRBV5-1 and TRBJ2-5): KAGVTQTPRYLIKTRGQQVTLSCSPISGHRSVSWYQQTPGQGLQFLFEYFSETQRNKGNFPGRFSGRQFSNSRSEMNVSTLELGDSALYLCASSLAGVYQETQYFGPGTRLLVL.

The rearrangement uses TRBV7-9 and TRBJ2-7; D is perhaps TRBD1 (6 bases). The CDR3 loop spans 14 amino acids. Germline-derived CDR1 and CDR2 are SEHNR and FQNEAQ (reference sequence). The V and J ends lost 1 base and 1 base respectively, with 8 bases between them. The CDR3 sequence is CASSLETGSYEQYF. The CDR3 nucleotides read TGTGCCAGCAGCTTAGAAACAGGGTCCTACGAGCAGTACTTC.

The chain recombines TRBV14 with TRBJ2-7, with 9 bases that match TRBD1. V trimming: 6 bases; J trimming: 1 base; junction bases outside the gene matches: 1. The germline V gene has CDR1 SGHDN and CDR2 FVKESK. This CDR3 has 13 residues. The CDR3 DNA follows: TGTGCCAGCAGACAGGGGGCATCCTACGAGCAGTACTTC. Amino acids: CASRQGASYEQYF.

The chain has TRBV4-3 and TRBJ2-7; 8 bases match TRBD1. The V gene's germline CDR1 is LGHNA and CDR2 YSLEER. V shed 1 base and J 4 bases; nucleotides not matched to a gene: 6. This CDR3 is 15 amino acids long. The chain's CDR3 is CASSQGTGIGYEQYF. For the CDR3, the DNA is TGCGCCAGCAGCCAAGGGACAGGGATCGGTTACGAGCAGTACTTC.

V and J are TRBV9 and TRBJ2-2; tentative D call: TRBD2 (7 bases). CDR3 length equals 16 residues. From germline, CDR1 is SGDLS and CDR2 YYNGEE. Trimming took off 1 base at V and 6 bases at J, with 16 bases between the two ends. The CDR3 reads CASSVKGGAPPGELFF. Written as DNA, the CDR3 is TGTGCCAGCAGCGTAAAGGGGGGGGCCCCCCCCGGGGAGCTGTTTTTT.

The DNA of the CDR3 is TGTGCCAGCAGCTTAGCACTAGCGAACACCGGGGAGCTGTTTTTT. Translating gives CASSLALANTGELFF. The V gene is TRBV11-2, the J gene TRBJ2-2, with TRBD2 as a possible D gene (5 bases). This CDR3 has 15 amino acids. Germline V CDR1 and CDR2: SGHAT, FQNNGV. Between the trimmed V and J ends, which lost 1 base and 0 bases, there was a span of 6 bases.

The genes are TRBV7-2 and TRBJ2-3; 9 bases match TRBD2. CDR1 is SGHTA, CDR2 FQGNSA, per germline. The V segment lost 5 bases and the J segment 5 bases; nucleotides outside the gene matches: 11. This CDR3 is built from 16 residues. The CDR3 DNA sequence: TGTGCCAGCAGCCCCCTAGGGGCGGGAGGGGAAGATACGCAGTATTTT. Encoded protein: CASSPLGAGGEDTQYF.

The rearrangement uses TRBV19 and TRBJ1-5, with 7 bases identical to TRBD1. V was clipped by 4 bases and J by 5 bases; unmatched bases: 11. From germline, CDR1 is LNHDA and CDR2 SQIVND (reference sequence). CDR3 size: 16 residues. In nucleotides, the CDR3 is TGTGCCAGTAGTAAAGCCGGCAGGGGGGTGGATCAGCCCCAGCATTTT. Its protein product is CASSKAGRGVDQPQHF.

The V gene is TRBV5-1, the J gene TRBJ2-5, with D perhaps matching TRBD2 (6 bases). The germline gives CDR1 SGHRS, CDR2 YFSETQ. Trimming cost V 4 bases and J 5 bases, with 12 bases left between them. The CDR3 totals 13 residues. This CDR3 is CASSRSRGETQYF. The CDR3 nucleotides read TGCGCCAGCAGCCGTAGCCGGGGGGAGACCCAGTACTTC. Supplemented by reference TRBV5-1 and TRBJ2-5, the full variable domain reads KAGVTQTPRYLIKTRGQQVTLSCSPISGHRSVSWYQQTPGQGLQFLFEYFSETQRNKGNFPGRFSGRQFSNSRSEMNVSTLELGDSALYLCASSRSRGETQYFGPGTRLLVL.

V is TRBV18 and J is TRBJ2-5, with TRBD2 as a possible D gene (5 bases). CDR1 and CDR2 from the germline V gene are KGHSH and LQKENI. V gave up 5 bases and J gave up 4 bases, with 14 bases separating them. The CDR3 sequence is 14 residues long. The CDR3 loop reads CASSDGRAGETQYF. The CDR3 DNA follows: TGTGCCAGCTCAGACGGAAGGGCGGGAGAGACCCAGTACTTC.